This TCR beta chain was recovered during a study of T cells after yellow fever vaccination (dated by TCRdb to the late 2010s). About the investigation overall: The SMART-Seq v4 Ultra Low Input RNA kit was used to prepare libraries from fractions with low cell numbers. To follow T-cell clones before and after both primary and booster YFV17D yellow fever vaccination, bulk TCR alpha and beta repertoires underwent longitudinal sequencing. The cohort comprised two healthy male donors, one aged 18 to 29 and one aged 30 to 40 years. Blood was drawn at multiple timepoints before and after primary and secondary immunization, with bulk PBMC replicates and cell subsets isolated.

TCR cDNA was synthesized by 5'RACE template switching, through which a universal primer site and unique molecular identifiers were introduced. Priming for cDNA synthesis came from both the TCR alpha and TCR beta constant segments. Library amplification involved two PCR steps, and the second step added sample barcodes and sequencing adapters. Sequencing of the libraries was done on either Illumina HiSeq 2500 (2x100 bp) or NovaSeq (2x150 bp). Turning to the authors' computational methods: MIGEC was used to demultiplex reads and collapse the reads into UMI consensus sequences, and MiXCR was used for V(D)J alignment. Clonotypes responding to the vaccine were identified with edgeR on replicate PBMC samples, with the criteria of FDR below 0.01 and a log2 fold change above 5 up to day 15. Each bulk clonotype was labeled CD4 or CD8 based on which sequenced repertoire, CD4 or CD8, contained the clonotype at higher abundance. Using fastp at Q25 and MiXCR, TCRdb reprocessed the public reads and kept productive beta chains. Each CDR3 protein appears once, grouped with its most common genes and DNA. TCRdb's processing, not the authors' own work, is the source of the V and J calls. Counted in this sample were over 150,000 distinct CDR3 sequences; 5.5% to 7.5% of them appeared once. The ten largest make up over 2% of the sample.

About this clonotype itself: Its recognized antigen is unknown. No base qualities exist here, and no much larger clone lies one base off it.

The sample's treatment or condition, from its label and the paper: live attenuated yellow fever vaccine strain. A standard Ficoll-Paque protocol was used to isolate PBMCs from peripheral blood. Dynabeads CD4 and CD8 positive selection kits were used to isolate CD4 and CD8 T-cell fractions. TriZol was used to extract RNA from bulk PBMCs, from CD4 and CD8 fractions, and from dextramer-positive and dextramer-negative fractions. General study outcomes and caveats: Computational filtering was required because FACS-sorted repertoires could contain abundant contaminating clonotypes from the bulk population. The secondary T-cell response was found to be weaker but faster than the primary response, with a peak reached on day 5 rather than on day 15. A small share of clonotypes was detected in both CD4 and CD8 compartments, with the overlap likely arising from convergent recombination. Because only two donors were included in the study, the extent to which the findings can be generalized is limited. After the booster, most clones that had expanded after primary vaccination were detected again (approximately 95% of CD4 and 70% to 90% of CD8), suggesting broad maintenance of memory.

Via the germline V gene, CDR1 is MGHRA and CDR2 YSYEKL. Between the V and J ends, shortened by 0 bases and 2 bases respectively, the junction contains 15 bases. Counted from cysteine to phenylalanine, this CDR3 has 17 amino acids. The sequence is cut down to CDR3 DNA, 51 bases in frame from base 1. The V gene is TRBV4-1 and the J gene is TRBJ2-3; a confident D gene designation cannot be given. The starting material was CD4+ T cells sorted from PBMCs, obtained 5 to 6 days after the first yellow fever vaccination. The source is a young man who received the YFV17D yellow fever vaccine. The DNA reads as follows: TGCGCCAGCAGCCAAGATCGCTCGACATACTACACAGATACGCAGTATTTT. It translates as CASSQDRSTYYTDTQYF.